This T cell receptor (beta chain) was sequenced during a study of Ad26.COV2.S vaccination and SARS-CoV-2 variants. CDR1 GTSNPN and CDR2 SVGIG come from the germline V gene (reference sequence). V gave up 2 bases and J gave up 2 bases, with 10 bases separating them. The length of the CDR3 is 14 residues. Treatment meaning: roughly 19 received Ad26.COV2.S at low or high dose, single or two shots; 5 received placebo; per-sample allocation not given. Sample collection was performed on day 63 after the first vaccine or placebo injection. The method was immunoSEQ multiplex PCR; TCRdb's version includes in-frame clones alone and lacks a portion of them. The data hold 400,000 to 500,000 clones, with approximately 88% observed a single time.

This receptor was taken from a person aged 18 to 65 who received the Ad26.COV2.S COVID-19 vaccine or a placebo. Material: peripheral blood, obtained in a trial of Ad26.COV2.S vaccine versus placebo. This chain links TRBV30 with TRBJ1-5, with D hard to call. This CDR3 reads CAWSRAGGNQPQHF. For the CDR3, the DNA is TGTGCCTGGAGTCGGGCTGGAGGCAATCAGCCCCAGCATTTT.